The entry below describes one T cell receptor (beta chain). Its cognate antigen has yet to be identified. Within one base of it there is no much larger clone, and no base qualities were kept. The sample belongs to a study of shared clonotypes between healthy human individuals (TCRdb year 2020). Broadly, across the study: The cohort comprised a couple of women and a few men aged 18 to 49 years. Per donor, three plates each were used for CD4 naive and CD4 memory, two for CD8 naive, and one for CD8 memory. To estimate repertoire size and how much clonotypes are shared between individuals, the study performed deep sequencing of blood TCR repertoires from about five healthy adults. To increase sequencing depth and limit assay-specific biases, TCR repertoire library preparation and sequencing were carried out by different laboratories using diverse techniques. Between about 0.94 and 8.9 billion PBMCs per donor were obtained by leukapheresis.

The donors were healthy, HIV-negative adults who had no recently reported acute infections or vaccinations. Only Caucasian adults living in Nashville, Tennessee, USA were represented among the donors. Magnetic negative selection was used to enrich CD4+ T cells, after which naive cells were positively selected on CD45RA and the negative fraction became the memory subset. Blood was obtained by leukapheresis, after which PBMCs were separated by Ficoll-Histopaque density gradient centrifugation and cryopreserved in liquid nitrogen vapor phase. Analytical flow cytometry was used to check the purity and quantity of each magnetically sorted T cell population. Genomic DNA was isolated from each sorted fraction and quantified by UV absorbance on a Nanodrop 2000c. TCR CDR3 regions were amplified from genomic DNA by multiplex PCR using the deep immunoSEQ assay. Extracted genomic DNA from each cell subset was distributed evenly across all wells of several immunoSEQ 96-well plates, and each plate was treated as a replicate. For sorted subsets, approximately 200 ng of genomic DNA, equivalent to around 31,000 T cell genomes, went into each replicate PCR. The purified libraries were quantified using a Qubit 3.0 fluorometer, sized with a Bioanalyzer 2100, and then quantified again using the KAPA Library Quantification kit. Every immunoSEQ 96-well plate was sequenced on a dedicated single-read 150-cycle Illumina NextSeq 550 flow cell. The study's processing was this. Because only junctional sequences without quality scores were contained in the immunoSEQ output, filtering matching that applied to full-length reads could not be performed. To assign V/J genes and CDR3, sequences were annotated using PyIR, a Python wrapper for IgBLAST v1.9, with IMGT germline references. Any read was removed if the V/J assignment was weak (E-value above 1e-6), the CDR3 was missing, or the read contained stop codons, out-of-frame junctions, or ambiguous translated residues. A V3J clonotype was defined by an identical inferred V gene, J gene, and CDR3 amino acid sequence. Percentage overlap between repertoires was computed as shared unique clonotypes divided by the size of the smaller repertoire. Repertoire richness was assessed with RTK rarefaction, the Chao1 estimator, and Recon v2.1 estimates of unobserved clonotypes. Generation probabilities for all TCRbeta clonotypes obtained by the gDNA method from a handful of donors were computed using OLGA. The table was pulled from immuneACCESS by TCRdb, which kept in-frame rearrangements only. Such tables lose some clones; where checked, under half of the loss comes from unresolved V genes, and the rest has no known cause. The V and J calls and clone size come from that table; D and trimming were worked out from the DNA. Here the sample has around 1,100,000 clones; 60% to 85% occur a single time. The ten largest clones capture 0.85% to 1% of the sample.

Relative to germline, V is 2 bases shorter and J is 0 bases shorter, with 11 bases between their ends. The CDR3 has 16 amino acids, counting the end cysteine and phenylalanine. The entry retains the CDR3 DNA only, 48 bases that are in frame from base 1. CDR1 and CDR2 are read off the germline V gene (reference sequence) as SGHNT and YYREEE. Overall results and qualifications from the work: Estimated clonotype richness was generally larger for naive than for memory subsets. Clonotypes shared by all four sorted-subset donors showed higher generation probabilities than non-shared clonotypes. Sharing across several donors was observed for about 5% of naive CD4, over 3% of naive CD8, around 2.5% of memory CD4, and around 0.44% of memory CD8 clonotypes. Sampling was restricted to blood, and TCR repertoires in tissue are likely to differ from TCR repertoires in blood. Pairwise subsampling indicated that sequencing depth was expected to affect the degree of clonotype sharing among donors. Because the study included a small number of donors, the genetic and exposure-history diversity represented was limited. Rarefaction of sorted-subset datasets indicated incomplete sequencing despite the large sequencing depth.

The sequence was obtained from a man aged 18 to 30 in good health. Some clones in this sample may be carry-over from other donors' samples. Rearrangement joined TRBV5-4 to TRBJ2-2, with an unclear D gene assignment. Sample: memory CD4+ T cells from PBMCs. The cell subset or site label, read with the paper, signifies: CD45RA-negative fraction. The CDR3 region: CASSFGSNANTGELFF. The DNA sequence is TGTGCCAGCAGCTTCGGGTCTAACGCGAACACCGGGGAGCTGTTTTTT.